The next 19 T cell receptor beta chains were all read from a single sample in a study of blood T cell repertoires in COVID-19. Method: immunoSEQ multiplex PCR; TCRdb's copy keeps in-frame clones and lacks some. The sample shows 470,000 or so clones, roughly 89% of them seen only once. Sequenced material: peripheral blood. The source of these receptors is a woman in her twenties or thirties with acute or convalescent COVID-19.

This clone was counted once. This chain joins TRBV6-5 and TRBJ2-5, with 7 bases that match TRBD2. From germline, CDR1 is MNHEY and CDR2 SVGAGI. V was pared by 0 bases and J by 2 bases, with 3 bases of the junction left unmatched. CDR3 length equals 15 residues. The CDR3 DNA reads as TGTGCCAGCAGTTACTCTCGGCGGGGGCAAGAGACCCAGTACTTC. This translates into CASSYSRRGQETQYF.

The genes are TRBV30 and TRBJ1-2; D uncertain. Germline CDR1 GTSNPN, CDR2 SVGIG (reference sequence). Trimming removed 0 bases from V and 4 bases from J, with 15 bases in between. The CDR3 is made up of 15 amino acids. The CDR3 here is CAWSVLSRNGYGYTF. CDR3 nucleotides: TGTGCCTGGAGTGTACTGTCCAGGAATGGCTATGGCTACACCTTC.

The chain carries TRBV27 and TRBJ1-5; D ambiguous. V was pared by 5 bases and J by 10 bases, with 18 bases between. This CDR3 has 14 residues. Germline-derived CDR1 and CDR2 are MNHEY and SMNVEV (reference sequence). CDR3 nucleotides: TGTGCCAGCAGTCAGCAGAGGGCAGTGGGTCCCCAGCATTTT. Residues: CASSQQRAVGPQHF.

The chain links TRBV4-1 to TRBJ1-2; 8 nucleotides align to TRBD1. Germline loops: CDR1 MGHRA, CDR2 YSYEKL. The J segment lost 5 bases and the V segment lost 0 bases, leaving 5 bases of the junction unmatched. This CDR3 is built from 15 residues. The CDR3 DNA is TGCGCCAGCAGCCAAGAGGGACAGGTATATTATGGCTACACCTTC. It encodes CASSQEGQVYYGYTF.

The chain recombines TRBV4-2 with TRBJ1-3; tentatively, D is TRBD1 (6 bases). The CDR3 sequence is 17 residues long. V was cut by 1 base and J by 7 bases, with 20 bases left in between. Germline CDR1 reads LGHNA; CDR2 reads YNFKEQ. CDR3 loop: CASSQALTGTKLNTIYF. CDR3 DNA: TGTGCCAGCAGCCAAGCCCTAACCGGGACAAAATTGAACACCATATATTTT.

The chain combines TRBV9 with TRBJ1-1; 8 bases fit TRBD1. The CDR3 runs 14 residues. Per the germline V gene, CDR1 is SGDLS and CDR2 is YYNGEE. J gave up 4 bases and V 2 bases, and 4 bases lay outside the gene matches. The CDR3 protein is CASSVDREGTEAFF. DNA for the CDR3: TGTGCCAGCAGCGTGGACAGGGAGGGCACTGAAGCTTTCTTT. Full variable domain (outside the CDR3, taken from reference TRBV9 and TRBJ1-1): DSGVTQTPKHLITATGQRVTLRCSPRSGDLSVYWYQQSLDQGLQFLIQYYNGEERAKGNILERFSAQQFPDLHSELNLSSLELGDSALYFCASSVDREGTEAFFGQGTRLTVV.

The chain links TRBV7-9 to TRBJ2-1; 8 bases line up with TRBD1. Trimming removed 7 bases from V and 1 base from J; junction bases left unmatched: 6. CDR1 is SEHNR, CDR2 FQNEAQ, per germline (reference sequence). This CDR3 has 15 amino acids. CDR3: CASTETGVSYNEQFF. CDR3 nucleotides: TGTGCCAGCACCGAGACAGGGGTATCCTACAATGAGCAGTTCTTC.

The table lists this clone with a count of one. This rearrangement joins TRBV29-1 to TRBJ2-7; 10 bases line up with TRBD2. J lost 2 bases, V lost 5 bases, and 6 bases had no gene match. This CDR3 comprises 14 residues. The germline gives CDR1 SQVTM, CDR2 ANQGSEA. CDR3 in amino acids: CSVSLAGRTYEQYF. DNA of the CDR3: TGCAGCGTTTCACTAGCGGGGCGAACCTACGAGCAGTACTTC.

This clone appeared a single time. This chain links TRBV5-1 with TRBJ2-7; 7 bases are a match to TRBD1. In germline, CDR1 is SGHRS, CDR2 YFSETQ. The V gene end was trimmed by 4 bases and the J gene end by 3 bases; junction bases not matched to a gene: 22. The CDR3 extends over 19 amino acids. The CDR3 protein is CASSVNFDGQAPPNYEQYF. The CDR3 DNA reads as TGCGCCAGCAGCGTTAACTTTGATGGACAGGCTCCTCCCAACTACGAGCAGTACTTC.

The chain recombines TRBV28 with TRBJ1-6, with 7 bases identical to TRBD1. Trimming at V came to 2 bases and at J to 9 bases, leaving 7 bases not matched to a gene. This CDR3 spans 15 amino acids. Germline CDR1 reads MDHEN; CDR2 reads SYDVKM. The CDR3 sequence: CASSLIRTGSSPLHF. The CDR3 DNA reads TGTGCCAGCAGTTTAATAAGGACAGGTAGTTCACCCCTCCACTTT.

CDR3 residues: CASIEGLAGVTYNEQFF. In DNA, the CDR3 is TGTGCCAGCATTGAGGGACTAGCGGGGGTAACCTACAATGAGCAGTTCTTC. This chain links TRBV2 with TRBJ2-1; the match to TRBD2 covers 14 bases. CDR1 is SNHLY and CDR2 is FYNNEI in the germline V gene. The V segment lost 7 bases and the J segment 2 bases; nucleotides outside the gene matches: 7. This CDR3 comprises 17 residues. Full variable domain (remainder filled in from reference TRBV2 and TRBJ2-1): EPEVTQTPSHQVTQMGQEVILRCVPISNHLYFYWYRQILGQKVEFLVSFYNNEISEKSEIFDDQFSVERPDGSNFTLKIRSTKLEDSAMYFCASIEGLAGVTYNEQFFGPGTRLTVL.

The V call is TRBV7-9, the J call TRBJ1-1; 7 nucleotides match TRBD1. V shed 1 base and J 1 base; nucleotides not matched to a gene: 3. CDR1 and CDR2 from the germline V gene are SEHNR and FQNEAQ (reference sequence). This CDR3 contains 15 residues. CDR3 coding DNA: TGTGCCAGCAGCTTAGGGGGACAGACGAACACTGAAGCTTTCTTT. It specifies CASSLGGQTNTEAFF.

The V call is TRBV6-1, the J call TRBJ2-5; D remains unclear. This CDR3 spans 16 amino acids. Germline V gene sequence: CDR1 MNHNS, CDR2 SASEGT. V lost 0 bases and J lost 5, with 16 bases in between. This CDR3 reads CASSEARLLASETQYF. The CDR3 region has the DNA TGTGCCAGCAGTGAAGCGAGGTTACTGGCATCGGAGACCCAGTACTTC.

The chain combines TRBV4-2 with TRBJ1-2, with D maybe TRBD1 (6 bases). With 6 bases removed from V and 3 bases from J, the gap between germline ends came to 23 bases. This CDR3 comprises 17 residues. Looked up from germline, CDR1 is LGHNA and CDR2 is YNFKEQ. The CDR3 protein is CASRLNVATGTYYGYTF. The DNA for the CDR3 is TGTGCCAGCAGACTAAACGTCGCGACAGGAACCTACTATGGCTACACCTTC.

This clone was observed a handful of times. The V and J genes are TRBV30 and TRBJ1-3; D not resolved. Per the germline V gene, CDR1 is GTSNPN and CDR2 is SVGIG (reference sequence). The ends were cut back, 7 bases at V and 3 bases at J, with 13 bases in the middle. This CDR3 region has 13 residues. The CDR3 sequence is CAYQPGSGNTIYF. DNA of the CDR3: TGTGCCTACCAGCCGGGAAGTGGAAACACCATATATTTT.

The chain is built from TRBV11-2 and TRBJ2-3, with 7 positions matching TRBD2. Per the germline V gene, CDR1 is SGHAT and CDR2 is FQNNGV. The CDR3 is 19 residues long. Trimming cost V 5 bases and J 6 bases; bases outside gene matches: 23. This chain's CDR3 is CASSPRRVAVAGSPDTQYF. As DNA, the CDR3 is TGTGCCAGCAGCCCGAGGAGGGTGGCAGTAGCGGGCAGCCCCGATACGCAGTATTTT.

This chain links TRBV30 with TRBJ1-6; D is perhaps TRBD1 (6 bases). Trimming took 5 bases from V and 8 from J, leaving 25 bases between them. Germline CDR1 is GTSNPN and CDR2 is SVGIG (reference sequence). There are 17 residues in the CDR3. The CDR3 region has the DNA TGTGCCTGGGTGAAATTTGAGGGGGTATATCGGGATTCACCCCTCCACTTT. This encodes CAWVKFEGVYRDSPLHF.

The chain recombines TRBV11-2 with TRBJ2-5; the D is unclear. CDR1 SGHAT and CDR2 FQNNGV come from the germline V gene. This CDR3 is built from 15 residues. The V end was cut by 3 bases, the J end by 2 bases, with 13 bases between. The DNA for the CDR3 is TGTGCCAGCAGCTTGGGCCGATCACCTCAAGAGACCCAGTACTTC. It specifies CASSLGRSPQETQYF.

V is TRBV2 and J is TRBJ2-7; 9 bases are a match to TRBD1. CDR3 length: 13 amino acids. Unmatched junction bases numbered 4, after V lost 7 bases and J lost 3 bases. Germline V CDR1 and CDR2: SNHLY, FYNNEI. The CDR3 DNA sequence: TGTGCCAGCATCGGGACAGGGTACTACGAGCAGTACTTC. Its translation: CASIGTGYYEQYF.